These 19 T cell receptor beta chains share one sample of origin, sequenced in a study of blood T cell repertoires in COVID-19. Generated by immunoSEQ multiplex PCR, the TCRdb table keeps only in-frame clones and is missing some. The sample yields 25,000 to 35,000 clones, 70% to 90% seen once. The sequencing input was peripheral blood. The receptor set was obtained from a human donor in a cohort sampled during active COVID-19.

The CDR3 here is CASSPRRGSNTGELFF. DNA of the CDR3: TGTGCCAGCAGCCCCCGACGAGGCTCGAACACCGGGGAGCTGTTTTTT. This chain connects TRBV11-2 to TRBJ2-2; no reliable D call. The V gene lost 5 bases and the J gene lost 0 bases, with 13 bases spanning the gap. The length of the CDR3 is 16 residues. The V gene's germline CDR1 is SGHAT and CDR2 FQNNGV.

This clone was found once. The CDR3 region has the DNA TGTGCCAGCAGCTTGGGTCCGTCGGGACAAATAACCTACGAGCAGTACTTC. Translation gives CASSLGPSGQITYEQYF. The V call is TRBV5-4, the J call TRBJ2-7; tentatively, D is TRBD1 (6 bases). The V gene lost 0 bases and the J gene lost 2 bases, with 18 bases spanning the gap. CDR3 length: 17 amino acids. The germline V gene has CDR1 SGHNT and CDR2 YYREEE (reference sequence).

This clone showed up just a few times. The chain uses TRBV5-1 and TRBJ1-1; 9 bases map to TRBD1. The V gene end was trimmed by 1 base and the J gene end by 0 bases; junction bases not matched to a gene: 10. Germline assignment: CDR1 SGHRS and CDR2 YFSETQ. This CDR3 has 18 residues. CDR3 in amino acids: CASSLRAPGQGLNTEAFF. The DNA for the CDR3 is TGCGCCAGCAGCTTGAGGGCTCCGGGACAGGGATTGAACACTGAAGCTTTCTTT.

J is TRBJ2-7 and V is TRBV19, with a weak D call TRBD1 (5 bases). CDR3 length: 15 residues. The germline V gene encodes CDR1 LNHDA and CDR2 SQIVND (reference sequence). The V end lost 5 bases, the J end lost 6 bases, and 20 bases lay between the germline ends. The DNA of the CDR3 is TGTGCCAGTAGTTTCCAGTCTCCAGGGCTCGGCGAGCAGTACTTC. Its protein product is CASSFQSPGLGEQYF.

CDR3 amino acids: CASSPGTGSSYTF. Here the CDR3 DNA reads TGCGCCAGCAGCCCTGGGACAGGTTCCAGCTACACCTTC. This chain uses TRBV5-1 with TRBJ1-2; 8 bases fit TRBD1. Looked up from germline, CDR1 is SGHRS and CDR2 is YFSETQ. Trimming cost V 4 bases and J 9 bases; bases outside gene matches: 8. The length of the CDR3 is 13 residues.

The chain joins TRBV15 to TRBJ2-5; 9 positions agree with TRBD2. Germline CDR1 and CDR2: LNHNV and YYDKDF (reference sequence). CDR3 size: 16 residues. V lost 4 bases and J lost 3; bases outside the gene matches: 9. In DNA form, the CDR3 reads TGTGCCACCAGCACTCTAGCGGGGCGTGAGGAAGAGACCCAGTACTTC. This sequence encodes CATSTLAGREEETQYF. The variable domain in full, with the rest retrieved from reference TRBV15 and TRBJ2-5, is DAMVIQNPRYQVTQFGKPVTLSCSQTLNHNVMYWYQQKSSQAPKLLFHYYDKDFNNEADTPDNFQSRRPNTSFCFLDIRSPGLGDTAMYLCATSTLAGREEETQYFGPGTRLLVL.

This clone was recorded once. The V gene is TRBV30, the J gene TRBJ2-7; D call uncertain. The CDR3 has 12 amino acids. The germline gives CDR1 GTSNPN, CDR2 SVGIG (reference sequence). The germline V and J ends were trimmed by 0 bases and 3 bases, with 6 bases remaining between them. CDR3 in DNA: TGTGCCTGGAGTGTAACTTTCTACGAGCAGTACTTC. This encodes CAWSVTFYEQYF.

The V and J genes are TRBV11-2 and TRBJ2-7; the D gene is possibly TRBD1 (6 bases). The CDR3 length is 16 residues. Germline CDR1 is SGHAT and CDR2 is FQNNGV. Trimming removed 7 bases at V and 1 base at J, with 20 bases between. In nucleotides, the CDR3 is TGTGCCAGCACCCAAAGGCAGGGGACACCTTCCTACGAGCAGTACTTC. Translation: CASTQRQGTPSYEQYF. The variable domain in full, with the rest retrieved from reference TRBV11-2 and TRBJ2-7, is EAGVAQSPRYKIIEKRQSVAFWCNPISGHATLYWYQQILGQGPKLLIQFQNNGVVDDSQLPKDRFSAERLKGVDSTLKIQPAKLEDSAVYLCASTQRQGTPSYEQYFGPGTRLTVT.

The rearrangement uses TRBV19 and TRBJ2-4, with 8 bases lining up with TRBD2. V trimming: 3 bases; J trimming: 0 bases; junction bases outside the gene matches: 7. This CDR3 region has 17 residues. Germline loops: CDR1 LNHDA, CDR2 SQIVND (reference sequence). For the CDR3, the DNA is TGTGCCAGTAGTATGATCCCTAGCGGGTTAGCCAAAAACATTCAGTACTTC. Translated, it gives CASSMIPSGLAKNIQYF.

This clone has only one observation. The chain carries TRBV6-1 and TRBJ1-6; D uncertain. CDR1 and CDR2 from the germline V gene are MNHNS and SASEGT. The ends were cut back, 2 bases at V and 3 bases at J, with 5 bases in the middle. The CDR3 is 14 amino acids. The CDR3 sequence is CASSELVYNSPLHF. CDR3 DNA sequence: TGTGCCAGCAGTGAACTTGTCTATAATTCACCCCTCCACTTT.

CDR3 region: CASSRPPQGVNTEAFF. In DNA form, the CDR3 reads TGTGCCAGCAGCCGGCCTCCACAGGGCGTGAACACTGAAGCTTTCTTT. The rearrangement joins TRBV5-4 to TRBJ1-1; D perhaps matches TRBD1 (6 bases). The CDR3 has 16 amino acids. Germline lookup yields CDR1 SGHNT and CDR2 YYREEE (reference sequence). V was trimmed by 4 bases and J by 0 bases, leaving 16 bases between them.

The chain employs TRBV5-1 and TRBJ2-6; maybe TRBD1 (5 bases). The CDR3 runs to 16 residues. Between the trimmed V and J ends, which lost 0 bases and 4 bases, there was a span of 11 bases. Germline V gene lookup returns CDR1 SGHRS and CDR2 YFSETQ. The CDR3 bases are TGCGCCAGCAGCTTGGCCTGGACAACCGGGGCCAACGTCCTGACTTTC. Its protein is CASSLAWTTGANVLTF. Full variable domain (outside the CDR3, taken from reference TRBV5-1 and TRBJ2-6): KAGVTQTPRYLIKTRGQQVTLSCSPISGHRSVSWYQQTPGQGLQFLFEYFSETQRNKGNFPGRFSGRQFSNSRSEMNVSTLELGDSALYLCASSLAWTTGANVLTFGAGSRLTVL.

The rearrangement uses TRBV6-5 and TRBJ2-7, with 9 bases aligning to TRBD1. The CDR3 is made up of 15 amino acids. Trimming took 4 bases from V and 4 from J; bases not matched to a gene: 8. Germline assignment: CDR1 MNHEY and CDR2 SVGAGI. The CDR3: CASSSRDRAPYEQYF. CDR3 nucleotide sequence: TGTGCCAGCAGTTCCCGGGACAGGGCGCCATACGAGCAGTACTTC.

This chain uses TRBV6-5 with TRBJ2-1, with 9 bases aligning to TRBD2. The V gene end was trimmed by 0 bases and the J gene end by 6 bases; junction bases not matched to a gene: 6. CDR1 is MNHEY, CDR2 SVGAGI, per germline. The CDR3 runs to 16 residues. The CDR3 reads CASSYSSSGALNEQFF. CDR3 bases: TGTGCCAGCAGTTACTCATCTAGCGGGGCCCTCAATGAGCAGTTCTTC.

This rearrangement joins TRBV5-6 to TRBJ2-3; D is perhaps TRBD2 (6 bases). CDR3 length: 13 residues. The V gene's germline CDR1 is SGHDT and CDR2 YYEEEE. With 5 bases removed from V and 6 bases from J, the gap between germline ends came to 13 bases. The CDR3: CASSTLGGDTQYF. CDR3 bases: TGTGCCAGCAGTACGCTGGGGGGTGATACGCAGTATTTT.

The chain joins TRBV7-8 to TRBJ2-1; 9 bases are a match to TRBD1. The CDR3 covers 15 residues. V lost 2 bases, J lost 6 bases, and 5 bases stayed unmatched. Per germline, CDR1 SGHVS and CDR2 FQNEAQ. CDR3 protein: CASSLSGTGLNEQFF. DNA of the CDR3: TGTGCCAGCAGCTTAAGCGGGACAGGGCTCAATGAGCAGTTCTTC.

This clone was detected once. The chain recombines TRBV5-6 with TRBJ2-1; perhaps TRBD1 as D (5 bases). CDR3 size: 16 residues. Germline loops: CDR1 SGHDT, CDR2 YYEEEE. V was pared by 4 bases and J by 0 bases, with 14 bases between. The CDR3 sequence: CASSDDRSFSYNEQFF. The CDR3 DNA sequence: TGTGCCAGCAGCGACGACAGATCTTTCTCCTACAATGAGCAGTTCTTC.

This chain connects TRBV23-1 to TRBJ1-6; TRBD1 aligns across 7 bases. TRBV23-1 falls under the ORF class, with uncertain function. This CDR3 region has 22 residues. With V trimmed by 3 bases and J by 3 bases, 23 bases remained unmatched. The CDR3 bases are TGCGCCAGCAGTCAGTCGAAGCTCCAACAGGGGCCATTCCTATTCTATAATTCACCCCTCCACTTT. Protein sequence: CASSQSKLQQGPFLFYNSPLHF.

This CDR3 is CASSQDFRGFNEQFF. DNA for the CDR3: TGTGCCAGCAGCCAAGATTTTCGAGGTTTCAATGAGCAGTTCTTC. This rearrangement joins TRBV3-1 (or the pseudogene TRBV3-2) to TRBJ2-1; D remains unclear. The CDR3 length is 15 residues. V lost 0 bases and J 6 bases, leaving 12 bases between the germline ends. Germline CDR1 reads LGHDT; CDR2 reads YNNKEL (reference sequence).